These T cell receptor beta chains were read from a single sample in a study of control samples from healthy donors and cancer patients. This table comes from immunoSEQ multiplex PCR, and its TCRdb copy is limited to in-frame clones, with some not included. Of about 46,000 clones in the sample, about nine tenths were seen once. Material: PBMCs. These receptors were taken from a man over 45 with head and neck cancer. CDR3s include the opening cysteine and the closing phenylalanine or tryptophan. Each record gives: V gene, J gene, D gene, clone size, CDR3 DNA, CDR3 protein. D genes are given only for firm matches. The size entry is marked missing in some rows and otherwise reads once, few, many or a size class.

TRBV6-2/TRBV6-3,TRBJ1-5,.,.,TGTGCCAGCAGTCAGGGTGGTAGGCCCCAGCATTTT,CASSQGGRPQHF
TRBV5-5,TRBJ2-6,.,.,TGTGCCAGCAGCCCGGAGAGGGGATCTGGGGCCAACGTCCTGACTTTC,CASSPERGSGANVLTF
TRBV5-1,TRBJ2-7,TRBD2,.,TGCGCCAGCAGCTTCGGCCTGTGGGCCGGGACTAGCGGGAGCGCCTACGAGCAGTACTTC,CASSFGLWAGTSGSAYEQYF
TRBV5-1,TRBJ1-2,TRBD1,.,TGCGCCAGCAGCTTCCTTGGGGCGGGGACAGGGGGAATCCGCAACTATGGCTACACCTTC,CASSFLGAGTGGIRNYGYTF
TRBV7-2,TRBJ2-3,.,.,TGTGCCAGCACCTCAAGGGGGAGCACAGATACGCAGTATTTT,CASTSRGSTDTQYF
TRBV10-3,TRBJ1-5,.,.,TGTGCCATCAGCCGTCAAGAGGGCAATCAGCCCCAGCATTTT,CAISRQEGNQPQHF
TRBV11-3,TRBJ2-6,.,.,TGTGCCAGCAGCTTAGGTGTCGGGCTTGGGGCCAACGTCCTGACTTTC,CASSLGVGLGANVLTF
TRBV9,TRBJ1-1,.,.,TGTGCCAGCAGCGTAGTATCGGAGATTGAAGCTTTCTTT,CASSVVSEIEAFF
TRBV3-1/TRBV3-2,TRBJ2-7,TRBD2,.,TGTGCCAGCAGCCAAGATGGCGGACTAGTACAGGAGCAGTACTTC,CASSQDGGLVQEQYF
TRBV7-3,TRBJ2-3,.,.,TGTGCCAGCAGCCTGTCCGGGGACCCGGGCACAGATACGCAGTATTTT,CASSLSGDPGTDTQYF
TRBV4-1,TRBJ1-5,TRBD1,.,TGCGCCAGCAGCCAAGAGTGGACAGGGCAAAACAATCAGCCCCAGCATTTT,CASSQEWTGQNNQPQHF
TRBV5-4,TRBJ2-5,TRBD1,.,TGTGCCAGCAGCCAAGGGACAGGGGTAGGAGAGACCCAGTACTTC,CASSQGTGVGETQYF
TRBV10-1,TRBJ1-1,.,.,TGCGCCAGCAGTGAGGCAAGGGATCGGCTCACTGAAGCTTTCTTT,CASSEARDRLTEAFF
TRBV3-1/TRBV3-2,TRBJ2-5,.,.,TGTGCCAGCAGTCTCACTACTAGCCCCAGAGGGGTAGAGACCCAGTACTTC,CASSLTTSPRGVETQYF
TRBV6-7,TRBJ2-1,.,few,TGTGCCAGCAGTTACCGGAAAAACGGGGTATACAATGAGCAGTTCTTC,CASSYRKNGVYNEQFF
TRBV5-1,TRBJ2-1,TRBD1,.,TGCGCCAGCAGCTTGGGACAGGGGGGCAACAATGAGCAGTTCTTC,CASSLGQGGNNEQFF
TRBV12-3/TRBV12-4,TRBJ2-3,.,.,TGTGCCAGCAGCGGGGACCAGGCTACGCAGTATTTT,CASSGDQATQYF
TRBV6-5,TRBJ2-3,.,.,TGTGCCAGCAGCGACAGACAGAGCACAGATACGCAGTATTTT,CASSDRQSTDTQYF
TRBV18,TRBJ1-4,.,.,TGTGCCAGCTCACCACCGAGTTCAGGGACGAGTGAAAAACTGTTTTTT,CASSPPSSGTSEKLFF
TRBV9,TRBJ2-5,TRBD1,.,TGTGCCAGCAGCGTAGTCGGGACAGGGGGAGAGACCCAGTACTTC,CASSVVGTGGETQYF
TRBV6-5,TRBJ2-1,.,.,TGTGCCAGCACTAGGACAGTGGACGGGGCGGAGCAGTTCTTC,CASTRTVDGAEQFF
TRBV5-1,TRBJ2-7,.,.,TGCGCCAGCAGCTTGGGGGTGGGGTCCCACGAGCAGTACTTC,CASSLGVGSHEQYF
TRBV15,TRBJ2-7,.,.,TGTGCCACCCTGACCCCTGGTTACAGTCACACGTCCTACGAGCAGTACTTC,CATLTPGYSHTSYEQYF
TRBV9,TRBJ2-1,TRBD2,.,TGTGCCAGCAGCCCCCTGGGCGGGGGGCTGAGCAATGAGCAGTTCTTC,CASSPLGGGLSNEQFF
TRBV7-7,TRBJ2-1,.,.,TGTGCCAGCAGCCCCACCGCCAGGAGCTCCTACAATGAGCAGTTCTTC,CASSPTARSSYNEQFF
TRBV5-5,TRBJ1-6,.,.,TGTGCCAGCAGCTTCCTAAATGATGGGGCAGGGGATAATTCACCCCTCCACTTT,CASSFLNDGAGDNSPLHF
TRBV11-2,TRBJ2-3,.,.,TGTGCCAGCAGCTTAGAGAAGGGTCTGGGATTAGATACGCAGTATTTT,CASSLEKGLGLDTQYF
TRBV23-1,TRBJ1-6,.,.,TGCGCCAGCAGTCGGAGCCTCAGCTCCTATAATTCACCCCTCCACTTT,CASSRSLSSYNSPLHF
TRBV4-3,TRBJ1-6,TRBD1,once,TGCGCCAGCAGCCGAACGACAGGGGTCCCGAATTCACCCCTCCACTTT,CASSRTTGVPNSPLHF
TRBV19,TRBJ2-5,.,.,TGTGCCAGTAGTATGGATGGGGGGCGCCAGGAGACCCAGTACTTC,CASSMDGGRQETQYF
TRBV5-1,TRBJ2-7,TRBD1,.,TGCGCCAGCAGCTTGCGACAGGGCCACGAGCAGTACTTC,CASSLRQGHEQYF
TRBV27,TRBJ1-2,.,.,TGTGCCAGCAGTTTATACGGCAGGGGCGGCTATGGCTACACCTTC,CASSLYGRGGYGYTF
TRBV7-2,TRBJ2-7,TRBD2,.,TGTGCCAGCAGCTTTTTAGCGGGAGAGACCTACGAGCAGTACTTC,CASSFLAGETYEQYF
TRBV2,TRBJ2-5,.,.,TGTGCCAGCAGTAGACAGCTGTACCAAGAGACCCAGTACTTC,CASSRQLYQETQYF
TRBV6-1,TRBJ1-6,.,.,TGTGCCAGCAGTGAAGCCTCAGGGGCAAGTTCACCCCTCCACTTT,CASSEASGASSPLHF
TRBV5-8,TRBJ2-3,.,.,TGTCCCAGCAACCAGGAAGATACGCAGTATTTT,CPSNQEDTQYF
TRBV5-4,TRBJ2-3,TRBD2,.,TGTGCCAGCAGCTTGGCCAGGGGCGGGAGGACTACAGATACGCAGTATTTT,CASSLARGGRTTDTQYF
TRBV28,TRBJ1-1,.,.,TGTGCCAGCAGTTTTATAGGTGACACTAACACTGAAGCTTTCTTT,CASSFIGDTNTEAFF
TRBV19,TRBJ1-4,.,once,TGTGCCAGTAGAGTCGGGGTATGGATAAAGCCTAATGAAAAACTGTTTTTT,CASRVGVWIKPNEKLFF
TRBV5-1,TRBJ1-4,.,.,TGCGCCAGCAGCTTGGTCAGGGCAGGCGAAAAACTGTTTTTT,CASSLVRAGEKLFF
TRBV19,TRBJ1-6,TRBD1,.,TGTGCCAGTAGTCAGGGGGTCGATTCACCCCTCCACTTT,CASSQGVDSPLHF
TRBV6-5,TRBJ2-5,TRBD2,.,TGTGCCAGCAGGCTAGCGGGGGCCCAAGAGACCCAGTACTTC,CASRLAGAQETQYF
TRBV30,TRBJ2-1,.,.,TGTGCCTGGAGTGTAGGAGGGCGGGGCGCCTACAATGAGCAGTTCTTC,CAWSVGGRGAYNEQFF
TRBV7-6,TRBJ2-2,TRBD1,once,TGTGCCAGCAGCTTAGAAGGGGGCAACACCGGGGAGCTGTTTTTT,CASSLEGGNTGELFF
TRBV6-5,TRBJ1-1,TRBD1,.,TGTGCCAGCAGCCAGGGGGCCTTGGGAGCTTTCTTT,CASSQGALGAFF
TRBV7-7,TRBJ1-5,.,.,TGTGCCAGCAGTAACAAGGGCTTTAGGGGCAATCAGCCCCAGCATTTT,CASSNKGFRGNQPQHF